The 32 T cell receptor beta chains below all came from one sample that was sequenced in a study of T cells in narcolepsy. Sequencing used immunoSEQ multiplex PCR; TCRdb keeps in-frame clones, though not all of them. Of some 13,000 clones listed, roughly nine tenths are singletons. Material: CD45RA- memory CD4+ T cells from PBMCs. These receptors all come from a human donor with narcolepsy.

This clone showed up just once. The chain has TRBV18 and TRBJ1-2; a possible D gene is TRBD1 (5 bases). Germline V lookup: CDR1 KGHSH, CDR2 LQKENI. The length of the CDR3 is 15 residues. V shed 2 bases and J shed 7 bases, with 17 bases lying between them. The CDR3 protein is CASSPSGGREVGYTF. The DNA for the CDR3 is TGTGCCAGCTCACCATCCGGGGGAAGGGAGGTTGGCTACACCTTC.

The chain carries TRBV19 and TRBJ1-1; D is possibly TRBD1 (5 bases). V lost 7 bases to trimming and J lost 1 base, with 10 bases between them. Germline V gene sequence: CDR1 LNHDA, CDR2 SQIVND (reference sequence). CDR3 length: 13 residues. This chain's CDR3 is CASNRQRNTEAFF. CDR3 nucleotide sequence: TGTGCCAGTAACAGACAGCGGAACACTGAAGCTTTCTTT.

The CDR3: CASSRDRFASEQFF. DNA of the CDR3: TGTGCCAGCAGTCGGGACAGGTTCGCTAGTGAGCAGTTCTTC. The rearrangement joins TRBV6-1 to TRBJ2-1, with 8 bases that match TRBD1. Looked up from germline, CDR1 is MNHNS and CDR2 is SASEGT. The CDR3 totals 14 residues. V lost 5 bases to trimming and J lost 9 bases; unmatched junction nucleotides: 9.

The CDR3 protein is CASSLMPGADTQYF. As DNA, the CDR3 is TGTGCCAGCAGTTTAATGCCGGGGGCAGATACGCAGTATTTT. The rearrangement joins TRBV27 to TRBJ2-3, with D perhaps matching TRBD2 (6 bases). Trimming took 2 bases from V and 4 from J, leaving 10 bases between them. Germline CDR1 MNHEY, CDR2 SMNVEV (reference sequence). This CDR3 region has 14 residues.

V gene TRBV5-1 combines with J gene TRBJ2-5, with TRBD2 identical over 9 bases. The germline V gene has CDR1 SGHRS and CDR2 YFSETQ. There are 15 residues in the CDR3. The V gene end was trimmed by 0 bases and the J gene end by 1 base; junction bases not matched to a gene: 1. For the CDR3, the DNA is TGCGCCAGCAGCTTGGCTAGCGGGACCCAAGAGACCCAGTACTTC. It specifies CASSLASGTQETQYF.

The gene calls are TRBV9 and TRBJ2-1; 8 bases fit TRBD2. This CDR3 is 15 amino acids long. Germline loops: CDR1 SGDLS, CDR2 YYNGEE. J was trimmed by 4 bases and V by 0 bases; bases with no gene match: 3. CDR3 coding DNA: TGTGCCAGCAGCGTAGACGGGAGGGTATACAATGAGCAGTTCTTC. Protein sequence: CASSVDGRVYNEQFF. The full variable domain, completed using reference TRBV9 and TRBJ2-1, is DSGVTQTPKHLITATGQRVTLRCSPRSGDLSVYWYQQSLDQGLQFLIQYYNGEERAKGNILERFSAQQFPDLHSELNLSSLELGDSALYFCASSVDGRVYNEQFFGPGTRLTVL.

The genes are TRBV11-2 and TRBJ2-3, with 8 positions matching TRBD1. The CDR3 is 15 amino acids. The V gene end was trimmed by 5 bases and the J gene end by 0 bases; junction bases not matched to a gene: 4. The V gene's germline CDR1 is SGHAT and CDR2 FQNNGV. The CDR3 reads CASSPQGASTDTQYF. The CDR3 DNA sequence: TGTGCCAGCAGCCCTCAGGGGGCGAGCACAGATACGCAGTATTTT.

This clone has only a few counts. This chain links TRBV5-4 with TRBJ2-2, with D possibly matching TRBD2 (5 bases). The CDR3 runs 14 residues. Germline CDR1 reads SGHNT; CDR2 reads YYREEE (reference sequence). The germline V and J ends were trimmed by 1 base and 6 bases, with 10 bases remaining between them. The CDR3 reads CASSLSTGAGELFF. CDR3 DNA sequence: TGTGCCAGCAGCTTGTCCACCGGGGCCGGGGAGCTGTTTTTT.

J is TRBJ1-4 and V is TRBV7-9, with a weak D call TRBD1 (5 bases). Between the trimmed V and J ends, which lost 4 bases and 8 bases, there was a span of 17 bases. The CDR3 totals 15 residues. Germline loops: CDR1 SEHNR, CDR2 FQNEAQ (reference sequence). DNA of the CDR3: TGTGCCAGCAGCTCCGGGACTCGTGGATCGGAAAAACTGTTTTTT. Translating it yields CASSSGTRGSEKLFF. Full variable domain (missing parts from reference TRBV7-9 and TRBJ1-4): DTGVSQNPRHKITKRGQNVTFRCDPISEHNRLYWYRQTLGQGPEFLTYFQNEAQLEKSRLLSDRFSAERPKGSFSTLEIQRTEQGDSAMYLCASSSGTRGSEKLFFGSGTQLSVL.

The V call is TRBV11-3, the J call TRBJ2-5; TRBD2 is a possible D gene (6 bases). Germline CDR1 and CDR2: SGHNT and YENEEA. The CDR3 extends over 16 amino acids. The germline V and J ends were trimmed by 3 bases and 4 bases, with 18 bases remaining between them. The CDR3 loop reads CASSLGGTGRVETQYF. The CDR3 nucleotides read TGTGCCAGCAGCTTGGGGGGAACGGGAAGAGTAGAGACCCAGTACTTC.

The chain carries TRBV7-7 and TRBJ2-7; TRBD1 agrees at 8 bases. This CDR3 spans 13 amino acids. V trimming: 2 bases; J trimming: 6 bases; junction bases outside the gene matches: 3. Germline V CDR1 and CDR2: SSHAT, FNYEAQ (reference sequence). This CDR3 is CASSLKQGGEQYF. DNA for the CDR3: TGTGCCAGCAGCTTAAAACAGGGGGGCGAGCAGTACTTC.

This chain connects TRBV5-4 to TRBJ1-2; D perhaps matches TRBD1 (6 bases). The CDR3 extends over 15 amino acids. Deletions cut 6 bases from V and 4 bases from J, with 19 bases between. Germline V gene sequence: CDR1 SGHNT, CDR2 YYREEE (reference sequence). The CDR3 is CASTLGGGDTYGYTF. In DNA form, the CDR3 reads TGTGCCAGCACCCTGGGGGGGGGCGATACCTATGGCTACACCTTC.

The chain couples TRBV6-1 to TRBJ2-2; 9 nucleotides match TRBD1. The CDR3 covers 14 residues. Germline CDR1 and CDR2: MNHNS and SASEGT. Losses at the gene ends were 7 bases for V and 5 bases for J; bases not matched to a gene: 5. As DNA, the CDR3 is TGTGCCAGCAACCTAGACAGGGGGACCGGGGAGCTGTTTTTT. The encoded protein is CASNLDRGTGELFF.

In DNA form, the CDR3 reads TGTGCCAGCAGCGACATATACGAGCAGTACTTC. Its protein is CASSDIYEQYF. The J gene is TRBJ2-7, the V gene TRBV7-9; D ambiguous. The CDR3 is 11 amino acids. Germline CDR1 is SEHNR and CDR2 is FQNEAQ (reference sequence). Trimming removed 5 bases from V and 4 bases from J, with 6 bases in between.

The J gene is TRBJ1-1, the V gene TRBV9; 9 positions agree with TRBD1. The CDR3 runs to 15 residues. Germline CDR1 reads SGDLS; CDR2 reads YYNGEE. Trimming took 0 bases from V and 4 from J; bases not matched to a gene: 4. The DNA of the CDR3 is TGTGCCAGCAGCGTAGTAGACAGGGGGTTCACTGAAGCTTTCTTT. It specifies CASSVVDRGFTEAFF.

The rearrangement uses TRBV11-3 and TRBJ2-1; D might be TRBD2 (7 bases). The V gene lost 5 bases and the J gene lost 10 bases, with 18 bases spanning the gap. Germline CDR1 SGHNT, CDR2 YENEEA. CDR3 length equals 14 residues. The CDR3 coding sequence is TGTGCCAGCAGCGGTATAGGGGGGGTTCGGGAGCAGTTCTTC. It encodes CASSGIGGVREQFF.

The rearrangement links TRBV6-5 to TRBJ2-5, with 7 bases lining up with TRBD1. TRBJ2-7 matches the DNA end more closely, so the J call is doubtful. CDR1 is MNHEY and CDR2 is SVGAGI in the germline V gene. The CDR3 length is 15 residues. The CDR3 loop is CASSYSLIRGNEQYF. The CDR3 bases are TGTGCCAGCAGTTACTCGCTTATCAGGGGGAACGAGCAGTACTTC.

This CDR3 reads CASSPWDSPGTDTQYF. CDR3 nucleotides: TGTGCCAGCAGCCCCTGGGACTCGCCGGGCACAGATACGCAGTATTTT. The V and J genes are TRBV4-2 and TRBJ2-3; perhaps TRBD2 as D (6 bases). The CDR3 loop spans 16 amino acids. Germline CDR1 is LGHNA and CDR2 is YNFKEQ. Trimming took off 4 bases at V and 1 base at J, with 15 bases between the two ends.

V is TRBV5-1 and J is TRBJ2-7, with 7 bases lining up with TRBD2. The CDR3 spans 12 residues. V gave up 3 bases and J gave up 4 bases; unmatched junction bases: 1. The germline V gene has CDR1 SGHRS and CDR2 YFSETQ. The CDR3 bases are TGCGCCAGCAGCTCCGGGAGGTACGAGCAGTACTTC. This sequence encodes CASSSGRYEQYF.

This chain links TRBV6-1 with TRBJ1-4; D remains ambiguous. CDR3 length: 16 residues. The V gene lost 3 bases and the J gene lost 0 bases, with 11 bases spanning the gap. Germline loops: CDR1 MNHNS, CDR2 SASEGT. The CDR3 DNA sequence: TGTGCCAGCAGTGAGGCAGGAACTGCAACTAATGAAAAACTGTTTTTT. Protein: CASSEAGTATNEKLFF.

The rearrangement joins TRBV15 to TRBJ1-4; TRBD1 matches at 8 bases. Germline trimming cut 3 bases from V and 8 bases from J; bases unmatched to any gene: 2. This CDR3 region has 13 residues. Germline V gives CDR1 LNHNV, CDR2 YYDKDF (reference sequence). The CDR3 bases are TGTGCCACCAGCAGGGACAGGGACGAAAAACTGTTTTTT. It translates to CATSRDRDEKLFF.

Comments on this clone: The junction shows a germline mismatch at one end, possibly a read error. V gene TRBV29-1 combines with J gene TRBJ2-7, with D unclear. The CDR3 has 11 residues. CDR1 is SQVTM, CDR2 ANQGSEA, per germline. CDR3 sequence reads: CSVASSHEQYF. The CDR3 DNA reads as TGCAGCGTTGCAAGCTCCCACGAGCAGTACTTC.

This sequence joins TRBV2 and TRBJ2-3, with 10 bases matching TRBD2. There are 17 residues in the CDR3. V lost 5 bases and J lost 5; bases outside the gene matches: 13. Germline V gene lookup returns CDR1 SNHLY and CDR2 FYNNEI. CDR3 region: CASSPPRSGREKDTQYF. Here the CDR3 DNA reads TGTGCCAGCAGTCCCCCCCGGAGCGGGAGGGAGAAAGATACGCAGTATTTT.

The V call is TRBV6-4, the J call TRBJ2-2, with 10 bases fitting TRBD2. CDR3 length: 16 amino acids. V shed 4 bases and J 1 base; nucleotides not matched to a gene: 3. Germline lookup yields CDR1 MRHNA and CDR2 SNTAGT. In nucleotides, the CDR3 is TGTGCCAGCAGTGGGACTAGCGGACAGAACACCGGGGAGCTGTTTTTT. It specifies CASSGTSGQNTGELFF.

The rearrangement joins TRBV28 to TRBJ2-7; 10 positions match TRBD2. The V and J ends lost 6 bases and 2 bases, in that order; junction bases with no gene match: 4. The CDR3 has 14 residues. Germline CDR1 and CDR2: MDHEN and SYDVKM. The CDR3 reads CASRTSGSAYEQYF. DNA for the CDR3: TGTGCCAGCAGGACTAGCGGGTCTGCCTACGAGCAGTACTTC. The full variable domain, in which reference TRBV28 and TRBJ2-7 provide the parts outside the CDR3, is DVKVTQSSRYLVKRTGEKVFLECVQDMDHENMFWYRQDPGLGLRLIYFSYDVKMKEKGDIPEGYSVSREKKERFSLILESASTNQTSMYLCASRTSGSAYEQYFGPGTRLTVT.

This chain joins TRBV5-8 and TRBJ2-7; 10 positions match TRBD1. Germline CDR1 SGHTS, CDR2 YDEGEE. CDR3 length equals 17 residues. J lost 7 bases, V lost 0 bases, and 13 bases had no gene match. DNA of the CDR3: TGTGCCAGCAGCTTGGGACAGGGGGCTGGTCTGGCGGGAGAGCAGTACTTC. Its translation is CASSLGQGAGLAGEQYF.

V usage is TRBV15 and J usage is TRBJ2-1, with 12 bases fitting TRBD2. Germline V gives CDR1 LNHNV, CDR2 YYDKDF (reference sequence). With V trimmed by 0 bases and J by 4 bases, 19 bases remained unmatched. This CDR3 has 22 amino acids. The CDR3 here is CATSRESFESVLAGGRYNEQFF. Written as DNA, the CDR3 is TGTGCCACCAGCAGAGAATCTTTCGAGTCAGTTCTAGCGGGAGGGCGATACAATGAGCAGTTCTTC. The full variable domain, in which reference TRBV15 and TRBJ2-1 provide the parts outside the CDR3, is DAMVIQNPRYQVTQFGKPVTLSCSQTLNHNVMYWYQQKSSQAPKLLFHYYDKDFNNEADTPDNFQSRRPNTSFCFLDIRSPGLGDTAMYLCATSRESFESVLAGGRYNEQFFGPGTRLTVL.

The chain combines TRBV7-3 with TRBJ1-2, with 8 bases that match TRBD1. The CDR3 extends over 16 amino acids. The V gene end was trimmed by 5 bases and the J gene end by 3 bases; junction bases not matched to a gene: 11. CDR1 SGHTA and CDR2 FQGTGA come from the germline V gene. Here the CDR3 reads CASSPGQGTSDYGYTF. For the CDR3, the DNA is TGTGCCAGCAGCCCAGGACAGGGCACGAGCGACTATGGCTACACCTTC.

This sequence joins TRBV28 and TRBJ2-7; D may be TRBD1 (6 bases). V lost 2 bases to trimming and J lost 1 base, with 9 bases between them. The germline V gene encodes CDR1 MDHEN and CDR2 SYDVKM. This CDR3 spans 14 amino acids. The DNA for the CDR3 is TGTGCCAGCAGTTTAGGGGGCTCATCCTACGAGCAGTACTTC. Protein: CASSLGGSSYEQYF.

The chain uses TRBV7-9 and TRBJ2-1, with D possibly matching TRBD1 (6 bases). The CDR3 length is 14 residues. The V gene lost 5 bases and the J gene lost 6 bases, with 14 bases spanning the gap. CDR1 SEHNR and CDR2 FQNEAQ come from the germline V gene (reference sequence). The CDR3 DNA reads TGTGCCAGCAGCCAGGGGCCCGCCATCAATGAGCAGTTCTTC. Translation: CASSQGPAINEQFF.

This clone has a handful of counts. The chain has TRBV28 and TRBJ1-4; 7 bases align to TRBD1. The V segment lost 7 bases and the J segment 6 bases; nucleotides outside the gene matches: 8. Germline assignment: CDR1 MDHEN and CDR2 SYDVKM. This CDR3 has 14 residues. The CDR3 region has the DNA TGTGCCAGCATGTCGTCAGGGGGGTATGAAAAACTGTTTTTT. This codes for CASMSSGGYEKLFF.

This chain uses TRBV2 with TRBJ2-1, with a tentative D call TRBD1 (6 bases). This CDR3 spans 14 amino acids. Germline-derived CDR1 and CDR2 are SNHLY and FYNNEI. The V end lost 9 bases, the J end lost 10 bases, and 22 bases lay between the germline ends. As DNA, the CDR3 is TGTGCCAGTCTACCGGGACACCTTTTATCGGAGCAGTTCTTC. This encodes CASLPGHLLSEQFF.